One and the same sample provided the 22 T cell receptor beta chains below, sequenced in a study of blood T cells in healthy people across ages. Alongside a J-beta primer mix, a sample-barcoded 5' primer served in a second PCR lasting about 7 to 11 cycles. TCRdb independently ran MiXCR on the 5' RACE reads; one entry per CDR3 protein. This sample has 1,500,000 or so distinct CDR3 sequences; around 40% occur once, and the top ten carry about 4%. The sequenced sample was blood. The origin of the receptors is a woman younger than 35 in good health.

The V gene is TRBV29-1, the J gene TRBJ2-1; tentative D call: TRBD1 (5 bases). The CDR3 has 15 residues. V dropped 4 bases and J dropped 0 bases, with 13 bases sitting between them. Per germline, CDR1 SQVTM and CDR2 ANQGSEA. CDR3 sequence: CSVVTRVSSYNEQFF. CDR3 coding DNA: TGCAGCGTTGTGACCAGGGTGAGCTCCTACAATGAGCAGTTCTTC.

The J gene is TRBJ2-5, the V gene TRBV6-6; 8 bases are a match to TRBD2. The CDR3 sequence is 13 residues long. The V segment lost 0 bases and the J segment 11 bases; nucleotides outside the gene matches: 5. Per the germline V gene, CDR1 is MNHNY and CDR2 is SVGAGI (reference sequence). The CDR3 nucleotides are TGTGCCAGCAGTTACTCGACAGCGGGGGTTCAGTACTTC. This encodes CASSYSTAGVQYF.

V gene TRBV4-3 combines with J gene TRBJ2-7; D is ambiguous. From germline, CDR1 is LGHNA and CDR2 YSLEER. This CDR3 has 13 amino acids. The ends were cut back, 0 bases at V and 8 bases at J, with 11 bases in the middle. The CDR3 nucleotides are TGCGCCAGCAGCCAAGATCTAAGGTGCCAGCAGTACTTC. Residues: CASSQDLRCQQYF.

In its sample, this clonotype was seen a few times. This chain uses TRBV9 with TRBJ2-7; 7 nucleotides match TRBD2. Germline CDR1 SGDLS, CDR2 YYNGEE. CDR3 length equals 17 residues. The trim removed 0 bases at V and 0 bases at J, leaving 9 bases unmatched. CDR3 sequence (DNA): TGTGCCAGCAGCGTAGACGGGAGGCCTCCTAGCTCCTACGAGCAGTACTTC. It encodes CASSVDGRPPSSYEQYF.

The gene calls are TRBV25-1 and TRBJ2-1; a weak D match, TRBD2 (6 bases). The CDR3 spans 13 residues. CDR1 and CDR2 from the germline V gene are MGHDK and SYGVNS. V lost 7 bases, J lost 10 bases, and 17 bases lay in between. The CDR3 is CASNRLDRSEQFF. CDR3 nucleotides: TGTGCCAGCAACCGACTAGACCGTAGCGAGCAGTTCTTC. Filled out from reference TRBV25-1 and TRBJ2-1, the complete variable domain reads EADIYQTPRYLVIGTGKKITLECSQTMGHDKMYWYQQDPGMELHLIHYSYGVNSTEKGDLSSESTVSRIRTEHFPLTLESARPSHTSQYLCASNRLDRSEQFFGPGTRLTVL.

In its sample, this clonotype was seen many times. CDR3 coding DNA: TGTGCCAGCAGCTTTTATCGGGGAGCCAATGAGCAGTTCTTC. As protein: CASSFYRGANEQFF. The V gene is TRBV5-6, the J gene TRBJ2-1; possible D gene TRBD2, 5 bases. The CDR3 runs 14 residues. CDR1 SGHDT and CDR2 YYEEEE come from the germline V gene. The V gene lost 2 bases and the J gene lost 6 bases, with 12 bases spanning the gap. The variable domain in full, completed from reference TRBV5-6 and TRBJ2-1, reads DAGVTQSPTHLIKTRGQQVTLRCSPKSGHDTVSWYQQALGQGPQFIFQYYEEEERQRGNFPDRFSGHQFPNYSSELNVNALLLGDSALYLCASSFYRGANEQFFGPGTRLTVL.

J is TRBJ2-7 and V is TRBV13, with no clear D. Germline CDR1 reads PRHDT; CDR2 reads FYEKMQ (reference sequence). This CDR3 has 12 residues. Trimming took off 4 bases at V and 4 bases at J, with 8 bases between the two ends. The CDR3 here is CASSSKWYEQYF. The CDR3 DNA sequence: TGTGCCAGCAGCTCGAAATGGTACGAGCAGTACTTC.

The rearrangement links TRBV24-1 to TRBJ2-1; 13 nucleotides match TRBD2. This CDR3 has 17 amino acids. Trimming cost V 6 bases and J 4 bases; bases outside gene matches: 8. CDR1 KGHDR and CDR2 SFDVKD come from the germline V gene. As DNA, the CDR3 is TGTGCCACCAGTAACCCCGAGACTAGCGGGAGGTACAATGAGCAGTTCTTC. It codes for CATSNPETSGRYNEQFF.

The J gene is TRBJ1-1, the V gene TRBV15, with 11 nucleotides matching TRBD1. Trimming removed 5 bases from V and 5 bases from J; junction bases left unmatched: 1. Looked up from germline, CDR1 is LNHNV and CDR2 is YYDKDF (reference sequence). CDR3 length: 13 residues. The CDR3 protein is CATSWDRGTEAFF. The CDR3, as DNA: TGTGCCACCAGCTGGGACAGGGGGACTGAAGCTTTCTTT.

This clonotype was seen only a few times. The rearrangement joins TRBV12-3 or TRBV12-4 to TRBJ2-5; the match to TRBD1 covers 8 bases. V shed 5 bases and J 4 bases; nucleotides not matched to a gene: 12. This CDR3 has 16 amino acids. The CDR3 coding sequence is TGTGCCAGCAGTACATCCCGGACAGGGAGTCGAGAGACCCAGTACTTC. It is translated as CASSTSRTGSRETQYF.

In its sample, this clonotype was seen a few times. The rearrangement joins TRBV3-1 to TRBJ2-7; 7 nucleotides agree with TRBD1. V lost 10 bases, J lost 2 bases, and 8 bases stayed unmatched. Germline CDR1 and CDR2: LGHDT and YNNKEL (reference sequence). This CDR3 has 13 residues. The CDR3 DNA sequence: TGTGCCACCGCAGACACAGGGGCCTACGAGCAGTACTTC. Its translation: CATADTGAYEQYF.

This clonotype was found a few times. The genes are TRBV20-1 and TRBJ1-5; D not certain. This CDR3 comprises 15 residues. V was clipped by 1 base and J by 6 bases, with 16 bases between them. CDR1 and CDR2 from the germline V gene are DFQATT and SNEGSKA (reference sequence). CDR3 sequence (DNA): TGCAGTGCTAGAGTCTTCTTGGGTTCGGGTCAGCCCCAGCATTTT. Protein sequence: CSARVFLGSGQPQHF.

This clonotype came up once. This chain uses TRBV20-1 with TRBJ2-5; D unresolved. V shed 2 bases and J shed 2 bases, with 12 bases lying between them. CDR3 size: 14 residues. The germline gives CDR1 DFQATT, CDR2 SNEGSKA (reference sequence). The CDR3 loop reads CSARSSGAQETQYF. The CDR3 coding sequence is TGCAGTGCTAGAAGCTCAGGAGCTCAAGAGACCCAGTACTTC.

This clonotype was seen a handful of times. The rearrangement links TRBV20-1 to TRBJ1-2; D gene uncertain. V lost 6 bases to trimming and J lost 2 bases, with 16 bases between them. The CDR3 totals 14 residues. From germline, CDR1 is DFQATT and CDR2 SNEGSKA (reference sequence). For the CDR3, the DNA is TGCAGTGCCGCCAGAATTGACTCCAACTATGGCTACACCTTC. Translation: CSAARIDSNYGYTF.

This clonotype appeared a few times. This chain joins TRBV7-6 and TRBJ2-1, with 9 bases that match TRBD1. CDR1 and CDR2 from the germline V gene are SGHVS and FNYEAQ. V shed 6 bases, J shed 5 bases, and the junction held 5 bases outside the gene matches. CDR3 length: 14 amino acids. The CDR3 region is CASSARTGDNEQFF. The CDR3 DNA reads as TGTGCCAGCAGTGCCAGGACAGGGGACAATGAGCAGTTCTTC.

This clonotype appeared a few times. The rearrangement joins TRBV29-1 to TRBJ2-3; 10 positions agree with TRBD2. After removal of 7 bases from V and 5 bases from J, the junction contained 6 bases not matched to a gene. Germline assignment: CDR1 SQVTM and CDR2 ANQGSEA. There are 13 residues in the CDR3. In DNA form, the CDR3 reads TGCAGCGGAGGGCGACTAGCGGGAGATACGCAGTATTTT. It translates to CSGGRLAGDTQYF.

This rearrangement joins TRBV9 to TRBJ1-1; D might be TRBD1 (6 bases). The germline CDR1 and CDR2 sequences are SGDLS and YYNGEE. The CDR3 extends over 16 amino acids. The germline V and J ends were trimmed by 4 bases and 0 bases, with 16 bases remaining between them. The CDR3: CASSPRPGQMNTEAFF. In nucleotides, the CDR3 is TGTGCCAGCAGCCCACGACCGGGACAAATGAACACTGAAGCTTTCTTT.

The chain links TRBV20-1 to TRBJ2-1; 10 nucleotides align to TRBD2. V was clipped by 1 base and J by 9 bases; unmatched bases: 3. This CDR3 spans 13 amino acids. Germline V gives CDR1 DFQATT, CDR2 SNEGSKA (reference sequence). Here the CDR3 DNA reads TGCAGTGCTAGAGTGGGACTAGCGATTGAGCAGTTCTTC. Amino acid sequence: CSARVGLAIEQFF.

This rearrangement joins TRBV3-1 to TRBJ2-5; D not resolved. The CDR3 loop spans 16 amino acids. Germline V gene data show CDR1 as LGHDT and CDR2 as YNNKEL (reference sequence). The V gene lost 4 bases and the J gene lost 2 bases, with 17 bases spanning the gap. The CDR3: CASSPPDGILQETQYF. Written as DNA, the CDR3 is TGTGCCAGCAGCCCACCCGACGGAATACTTCAAGAGACCCAGTACTTC.

The chain is built from TRBV5-6 and TRBJ2-7; TRBD1 is a possible D gene (6 bases). V dropped 7 bases and J dropped 4 bases, with 21 bases sitting between them. The CDR3 loop spans 15 amino acids. CDR1 is SGHDT and CDR2 is YYEEEE in the germline V gene. CDR3 DNA sequence: TGTGCCAGCCTAACCGGGACAAAGGGGAAATACGAGCAGTACTTC. Translated, it gives CASLTGTKGKYEQYF.

This clonotype was recorded at least ten times. V gene TRBV4-3 combines with J gene TRBJ2-1; 8 nucleotides line up with TRBD1. Germline V lookup: CDR1 LGHNA, CDR2 YSLEER. The V segment lost 3 bases and the J segment 0 bases; nucleotides outside the gene matches: 10. There are 18 residues in the CDR3. Here the CDR3 reads CASSHATRGQDSYNEQFF. DNA of the CDR3: TGCGCCAGCAGCCACGCAACCCGGGGACAGGACTCCTACAATGAGCAGTTCTTC.

CDR3 protein: CASSLRPQRFYEQYF. The CDR3 DNA sequence: TGTGCCAGCAGCTTACGCCCCCAGAGGTTTTACGAGCAGTACTTC. The V gene is TRBV7-2, the J gene TRBJ2-7; D gene unclear. The V end lost 2 bases, the J end lost 4 bases, and 15 bases lay between the germline ends. This CDR3 is built from 15 residues. Germline assignment: CDR1 SGHTA and CDR2 FQGNSA.